This T cell receptor beta chain was identified during a study of cytomegalovirus exposure and HLA in healthy donors. Primers included in the PCR were 60 Vbeta and 13 Jbeta primers. Assay: immunoSEQ multiplex PCR; the TCRdb copy retains only in-frame clones and omits some. The sample includes about 120,000 clones. The V gene lost 3 bases and the J gene lost 8 bases, with 22 bases spanning the gap. The CDR3 sequence is 17 residues long. Germline assignment: CDR1 SGHTA and CDR2 FQGNSA. The V call is TRBV7-2, the J call TRBJ2-2, with D possibly matching TRBD1 (6 bases). The TCR originated in a man aged 18 to 29 in good health and CMV-seronegative. Sequenced sample: PBMCs. The CDR3 is CASSFPYQGTNRGELFF. The CDR3 nucleotides read TGTGCCAGCAGCTTTCCCTATCAAGGGACAAACCGTGGGGAGCTGTTTTTT. Filled out from reference TRBV7-2 and TRBJ2-2, the complete variable domain reads GAGVSQSPSNKVTEKGKDVELRCDPISGHTALYWYRQSLGQGLEFLIYFQGNSAPDKSGLPSDRFSAERTGGSVSTLTIQRTQQEDSAVYLCASSFPYQGTNRGELFFGEGSRLTVL.